A single sample gave rise to the 16 T cell receptor beta chains below, sequenced in a study of blood T cells in healthy people across ages. Through a sample-barcoded 5' primer and a J-beta primer mix, a second PCR was run for about 6 to 12 cycles. TCRdb recomputed calls from the 5' RACE reads with MiXCR, one row per CDR3 protein. This table has roughly 1,000,000 distinct CDR3 sequences, 25% appearing once. A further study also used this sample, focusing on T cells of mothers and their children.

What was sequenced was blood. These receptors came from a girl aged 2 to 10 in good health.

Only a few counts were recorded for this clonotype. The rearrangement joins TRBV7-2 to TRBJ2-3; TRBD1 agrees at 11 bases. This CDR3 region has 14 residues. Germline V CDR1 and CDR2: SGHTA, FQGNSA. J gave up 13 bases and V 6 bases, and 12 bases lay outside the gene matches. The CDR3 sequence is CASSSQPGDRGEYF. The CDR3 DNA reads TGTGCCAGCAGTTCCCAACCCGGGGACAGGGGGGAGTATTTT.

The table lists this clonotype with many counts. The chain has TRBV7-2 and TRBJ2-3; 9 bases fit TRBD2. Germline CDR1 is SGHTA and CDR2 is FQGNSA. V was pared by 3 bases and J by 4 bases, with 11 bases of the junction left unmatched. This CDR3 comprises 17 residues. The CDR3 coding sequence is TGTGCCAGCAGCTTCCTCTCAGCGGGGGGCAGGTCAGATACGCAGTATTTT. Its translation is CASSFLSAGGRSDTQYF.

This clonotype was observed a handful of times. This chain uses TRBV7-2 with TRBJ2-7, with TRBD1 matching 8 bases. Unmatched junction bases numbered 10, after V lost 5 bases and J lost 4 bases. The CDR3 sequence is 15 residues long. Germline assignment: CDR1 SGHTA and CDR2 FQGNSA. The CDR3 sequence: CASSATGTGFYEQYF. CDR3 DNA: TGTGCCAGCAGCGCCACCGGGACAGGTTTTTACGAGCAGTACTTC.

This sequence joins TRBV9 and TRBJ1-4; 7 nucleotides line up with TRBD1. The CDR3 is made up of 15 amino acids. Trimming cost V 0 bases and J 6 bases; bases outside gene matches: 5. Germline CDR1 and CDR2: SGDLS and YYNGEE. Here the CDR3 reads CASSVEEGAYEKLFF. CDR3 DNA: TGTGCCAGCAGCGTAGAGGAGGGGGCGTATGAAAAACTGTTTTTT.

This clonotype was observed a handful of times. The chain carries TRBV20-1 and TRBJ2-5; 7 bases map to TRBD1. Germline lookup yields CDR1 DFQATT and CDR2 SNEGSKA (reference sequence). This CDR3 spans 14 amino acids. Trimming removed 6 bases from V and 9 bases from J; junction bases left unmatched: 16. The CDR3 DNA reads as TGCAGTGCGGACACCGACAGGGTGTCTGAGGCCCAGTACTTC. Amino acids: CSADTDRVSEAQYF.

The genes are TRBV4-2 and TRBJ2-3, with TRBD2 identical over 14 bases. Losses at the gene ends were 2 bases for V and 2 bases for J; bases not matched to a gene: 9. CDR1 is LGHNA and CDR2 is YNFKEQ in the germline V gene. The CDR3 is made up of 19 amino acids. The CDR3: CASSQSGLAGDDLTDTQYF. The DNA for the CDR3 is TGTGCCAGCAGCCAATCGGGACTAGCGGGGGATGATCTCACAGATACGCAGTATTTT.

Only a few counts were recorded for this clonotype. This rearrangement joins TRBV28 to TRBJ2-5; perhaps TRBD2 as D (5 bases). The V end was cut by 7 bases, the J end by 5 bases, with 14 bases between. Germline lookup yields CDR1 MDHEN and CDR2 SYDVKM. This CDR3 has 13 amino acids. CDR3 in amino acids: CASIPRGRETQYF. CDR3 nucleotides: TGTGCCAGCATTCCGAGAGGGCGGGAGACCCAGTACTTC.

A word on this clonotype: The junction departs from the called germline gene at one end, perhaps through a read error. This chain joins TRBV6-1 and TRBJ1-1, with D unresolved. Germline CDR1 and CDR2: MNHNS and SASEGT. The CDR3 length is 17 residues. In DNA form, the CDR3 reads TGTACCAGCGGACCCCGGCCGGACCGGCTAATGAACACTGAAGCTTTCTTT. Its protein is CTSGPRPDRLMNTEAFF.

J is TRBJ2-1 and V is TRBV28, with 7 bases that match TRBD2. The trim removed 6 bases at V and 3 bases at J, leaving 11 bases unmatched. The germline CDR1 and CDR2 sequences are MDHEN and SYDVKM. CDR3 length: 16 residues. As DNA, the CDR3 is TGTGCCAGCAGCGCCCTGTCGGCGGGAGACTACAATGAGCAGTTCTTC. This gives the protein CASSALSAGDYNEQFF.

This clonotype was seen a few times. The genes are TRBV29-1 and TRBJ2-5, with 7 bases aligning to TRBD2. The V and J ends lost 6 bases and 0 bases, in that order; junction bases with no gene match: 10. The CDR3 length is 15 residues. Germline V gene data show CDR1 as SQVTM and CDR2 as ANQGSEA. In nucleotides, the CDR3 is TGCAGCGTGACGCTAGCGGATACGTACCAAGAGACCCAGTACTTC. It codes for CSVTLADTYQETQYF.

The genes are TRBV5-1 and TRBJ2-6; no firm D call. This CDR3 has 16 residues. Germline V lookup: CDR1 SGHRS, CDR2 YFSETQ. V lost 4 bases to trimming and J lost 0 bases, with 11 bases between them. The CDR3 DNA reads as TGCGCCAGCAGCACGCCCATCGACTCTGGGGCCAACGTCCTGACTTTC. Translation gives CASSTPIDSGANVLTF.

V usage is TRBV20-1 and J usage is TRBJ2-5, with D possibly matching TRBD2 (6 bases). V was cut by 2 bases and J by 7 bases, with 8 bases left in between. Germline CDR1 DFQATT, CDR2 SNEGSKA (reference sequence). The CDR3 is made up of 11 amino acids. The CDR3 protein is CSARSGGTQYF. In DNA, the CDR3 is TGCAGTGCTAGATCCGGGGGGACCCAGTACTTC.

The genes are TRBV6-1 and TRBJ2-5, with D perhaps matching TRBD2 (5 bases). Germline CDR1 MNHNS, CDR2 SASEGT. Trimming pared 7 bases from V and 1 base from J, leaving 13 bases between. CDR3 length equals 14 residues. CDR3: CASTRTGSQETQYF. The DNA of the CDR3 is TGTGCCAGCACCCGAACGGGGAGCCAAGAGACCCAGTACTTC.

To note about this clonotype: One end of the junction fails to match germline, which may point to a read error. J is TRBJ2-1 and V is TRBV6-5; D is uncertain. Germline lookup yields CDR1 MNHEY and CDR2 SVGAGI. This CDR3 is 13 amino acids long. CDR3 amino acids: CACSKPLYNEQFF. The CDR3 DNA sequence: TGTGCCTGCAGTAAGCCCTTATACAATGAGCAGTTCTTC.

The chain employs TRBV6-1 and TRBJ2-7, with D tentatively TRBD1 or TRBD2 (5 bases each). Trimming took off 8 bases at V and 4 bases at J, with 9 bases between the two ends. This CDR3 is built from 11 residues. The V gene's germline CDR1 is MNHNS and CDR2 SASEGT. The CDR3 DNA sequence: TGTGCCAGCGGGGGATGGTACGAGCAGTACTTC. The encoded protein is CASGGWYEQYF.

There are a few counts of this clonotype. The chain couples TRBV28 to TRBJ2-1; TRBD2 matches 8 bases. Germline lookup yields CDR1 MDHEN and CDR2 SYDVKM. CDR3 size: 13 residues. The trim removed 5 bases at V and 12 bases at J, leaving 9 bases unmatched. In nucleotides, the CDR3 is TGTGCCAGCAGTAAAACGGGAGGGCCAGTGCAGTTCTTC. Its translation is CASSKTGGPVQFF.